The source of this T cell receptor beta chain is a study of technical replicates of blood from several donors. Only in-frame clones appear in the TCRdb table, and some are missing; sequencing was by immunoSEQ multiplex PCR. This sample yields 84,000 or so clones, of which 85% to 95% are seen a single time; roughly 0.25% belongs to the top ten. The CDR3 consists of 14 residues. Germline CDR1 is MDHEN and CDR2 is SYDVKM. Trimming took 7 bases from V and 0 from J, leaving 12 bases between them. Sequenced: T cells isolated from PBMCs. The chain is built from TRBV28 and TRBJ1-2; D ambiguous. The clonotype comes from a human donor in good health. CDR3 sequence (DNA): TGTGCCAGCACTTCAGGATCTTCTAACTATGGCTACACCTTC. This encodes CASTSGSSNYGYTF.